A selection of T cell receptor beta chains follows, all from one sample in a study of blood T cell dynamics during melanoma immunotherapy. TCRdb's table, derived via immunoSEQ multiplex PCR, lists solely in-frame clones and lacks some. The table lists approximately 9,800 clones, roughly nine tenths of them singletons. Material: blood, obtained from a patient treated with checkpoint blockade. These TCRs come from a human donor with melanoma. Each CDR3 is given with its conserved first and last residue. Fields, in order: V gene, J gene, D gene, clone size, CDR3 DNA, CDR3 protein. D genes are given only for firm matches. The size entry is marked missing in some rows and otherwise reads once, few, many or a size class.

>TRBV7-2|TRBJ2-4|TRBD2|.
TGTGCCAGCAGCTTAAATAGCGGGAGTTGGGTAACCCGAGATAACATTCAGTACTTC
CASSLNSGSWVTRDNIQYF
>TRBV5-1|TRBJ2-7|TRBD1|.
TGCGCCAGCAGCTTGGTTGGGACAGAGACATACGAGCAGTACTTC
CASSLVGTETYEQYF
>TRBV28|TRBJ2-5|TRBD1|.
TGTGCCAGCAGGACCGGGACAGGGGGCTTAGAGACCCAGTACTTC
CASRTGTGGLETQYF
>TRBV5-6|TRBJ1-5|.|.
TGTGCCAGCAGCTTGGCAGGGCTCAATCAGCCCCAGCATTTT
CASSLAGLNQPQHF
>TRBV14|TRBJ2-7|TRBD2|.
TGTGCCAGCAGCCAAGGACCTAGCGGGCCCTACGAGCAGTACTTC
CASSQGPSGPYEQYF
>TRBV28|TRBJ2-7|TRBD1|.
TGTGCCAGCAGTGTGACAGGGCGCTCCTACGAGCAGTACTTC
CASSVTGRSYEQYF
>TRBV6-1|TRBJ1-1|TRBD1|.
TGTGCCAGCACCGTGACAGGGGCGAACACTGAAGCTTTCTTT
CASTVTGANTEAFF
>TRBV10-2|TRBJ2-1|TRBD2|.
TGCGCCAGCAGTGGGACTAGCGGTAATGAGCAGTTCTTC
CASSGTSGNEQFF
>TRBV6-1|TRBJ1-4|.|.
TGTGCCAGCAGTGAACGGGAGGCCTACGAAAAACTGTTTTTT
CASSEREAYEKLFF
>TRBV7-2|TRBJ1-6|.|.
TGTGCCAGCAGCGCGAATTCACCCCTCCACTTT
CASSANSPLHF
>TRBV18|TRBJ2-1|TRBD2|.
TGTGCCAGCTCACCGGACCCCGGGGGGAATGAGCAGTTCTTC
CASSPDPGGNEQFF
>TRBV18|TRBJ2-7|.|.
TGTGCCAGCTCAGTGGGAGCGGTCACGTACGAGCAGTACTTC
CASSVGAVTYEQYF
>TRBV6-5|TRBJ2-6|.|.
TGTGCCAGCAGTTACTCTCGGGCCTCTGGGGCCAACGTCCTGACTTTC
CASSYSRASGANVLTF
>TRBV10-3|TRBJ2-7|.|.
TGTGCCATCAGTGAGTCGACGGCAGGGACGGGTATTTTTTCCTACGAGCAGTACTTC
CAISESTAGTGIFSYEQYF
>TRBV21-1|TRBJ2-1|.|.
TGTGCCAGCAGCAAAGTTTCGGTAGCGGGAGGGCCGACGAACTTCCATGAGCAGTTCTTC
CASSKVSVAGGPTNFHEQFF
>TRBV11-3|TRBJ1-1|.|once
TGTGCCAGCAGCTTTTTGGCAGGGAAGGTAACTGAAGCTTTCTTT
CASSFLAGKVTEAFF
>TRBV7-8|TRBJ1-2|.|.
TGTGCCAGCAGCCACCTGAGCAGGGAAGACTATGGCTACACCTTC
CASSHLSREDYGYTF
>TRBV11-2|TRBJ2-1|TRBD1|.
TGTGCCAGCAGCTTACCGGGACAGGCTGTTGAGCAGTTCTTC
CASSLPGQAVEQFF
>TRBV2|TRBJ1-6|.|.
TGTGCCAGCAGGGGGGACCAGGCTATAGGGAGACCCCTCCACTTT
CASRGDQAIGRPLHF
>TRBV7-8|TRBJ1-5|TRBD1|.
TGTGCCAGCAGCTGGGACAGAGGTCAGCCCCAGCATTTT
CASSWDRGQPQHF
>TRBV6-1|TRBJ2-1|TRBD2|.
TGTGCCAGCAGTGAGGGGCTAGCGGGAGTTAATGAGCAGTTCTTC
CASSEGLAGVNEQFF
>TRBV7-9|TRBJ1-4|.|.
TGTGCCAGCCGGCAGGGTACAGCTAATGAAAAACTGTTTTTT
CASRQGTANEKLFF
>TRBV5-4|TRBJ1-5|TRBD1|.
TGTGCCAGCAGCTTGGGGCTGGGACAGGAGAGCAATCAGCCCCAGCATTTT
CASSLGLGQESNQPQHF
>TRBV2|TRBJ1-5|.|.
TGTGCCAGCAGTTATGACCATAGCAATCAGCCCCAGCATTTT
CASSYDHSNQPQHF
>TRBV9|TRBJ2-5|TRBD1|once
TGTGCCAGCAGCGTAGGAGCTGTGGACAGGGGGTCAGAGACCCAGTACTTC
CASSVGAVDRGSETQYF
>TRBV7-9|TRBJ1-5|.|.
TGTGCCAGCAGCCAGGACGGTAATCAGCCCCAGCATTTT
CASSQDGNQPQHF
>TRBV4-1|TRBJ1-5|.|.
TGCGCCAGCAGCCAAGACAGTCGGCATCAGCCCCAGCATTTT
CASSQDSRHQPQHF
>TRBV5-4|TRBJ2-1|.|.
TGTGCCAGCAGCTTGGGCAGGGACTCCTACAATGAGCAGTTCTTC
CASSLGRDSYNEQFF
>TRBV7-2|TRBJ1-5|.|.
TGTGCCAGCAGCTTAGGAGGACGGCGCAATCAGCCCCAGCATTTT
CASSLGGRRNQPQHF
>TRBV7-2|TRBJ2-5|.|once
TGTGCCAGCAGCTTCTCCCGACCGGGAGTAGGAGAGACCCAGTACTTC
CASSFSRPGVGETQYF
>TRBV29-1|TRBJ1-1|.|.
TGCAGCGTTCTAATTGGATGGGGTCTGAACACTGAAGCTTTCTTT
CSVLIGWGLNTEAFF
>TRBV5-1|TRBJ2-3|TRBD2|.
TGCGCCAGCAGCTTTCAGGGTAGCGGGAGACAGACGGATACGCAGTATTTT
CASSFQGSGRQTDTQYF
>TRBV7-6|TRBJ2-7|.|.
TGTGCCAGCAGCTTAGCTGACATCTACTACGAGCAGTACTTC
CASSLADIYYEQYF